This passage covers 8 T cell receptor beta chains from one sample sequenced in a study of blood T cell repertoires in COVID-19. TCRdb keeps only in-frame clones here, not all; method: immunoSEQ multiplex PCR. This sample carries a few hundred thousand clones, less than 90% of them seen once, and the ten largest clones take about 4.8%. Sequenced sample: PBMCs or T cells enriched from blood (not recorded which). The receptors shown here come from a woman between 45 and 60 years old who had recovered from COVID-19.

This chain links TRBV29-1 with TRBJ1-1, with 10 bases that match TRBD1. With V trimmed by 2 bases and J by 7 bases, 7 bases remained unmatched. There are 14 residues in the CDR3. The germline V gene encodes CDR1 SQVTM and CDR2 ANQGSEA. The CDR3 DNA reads TGCAGCGTTGAAATTCGGACAGGGGGTAATGAAGCTTTCTTT. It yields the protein CSVEIRTGGNEAFF. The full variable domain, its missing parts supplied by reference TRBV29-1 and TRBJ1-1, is SAVISQKPSRDICQRGTSLTIQCQVDSQVTMMFWYRQQPGQSLTLIATANQGSEATYESGFVIDKFPISRPNLTFSTLTVSNMSPEDSSIYLCSVEIRTGGNEAFFGQGTRLTVV.

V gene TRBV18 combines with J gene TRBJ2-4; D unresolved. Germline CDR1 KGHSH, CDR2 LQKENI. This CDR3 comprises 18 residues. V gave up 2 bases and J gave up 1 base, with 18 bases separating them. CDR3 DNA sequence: TGTGCCAGCTCACCAACTCTCCAACTCTCTAGGGCCAAAAACATTCAGTACTTC. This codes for CASSPTLQLSRAKNIQYF.

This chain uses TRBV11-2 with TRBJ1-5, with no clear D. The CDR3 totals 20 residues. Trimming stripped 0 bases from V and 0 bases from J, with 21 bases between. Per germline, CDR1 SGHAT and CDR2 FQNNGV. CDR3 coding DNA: TGTGCCAGCAGCTTAGACCCCGTCGGTTTTGTGACTAATAGCAATCAGCCCCAGCATTTT. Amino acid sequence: CASSLDPVGFVTNSNQPQHF.

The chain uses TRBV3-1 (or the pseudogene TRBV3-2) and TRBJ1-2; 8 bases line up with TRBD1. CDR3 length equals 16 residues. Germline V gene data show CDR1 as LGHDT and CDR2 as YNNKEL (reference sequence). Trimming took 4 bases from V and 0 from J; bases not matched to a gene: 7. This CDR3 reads CASSPWGQAPNYGYTF. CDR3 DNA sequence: TGTGCCAGCAGCCCCTGGGGACAGGCCCCTAACTATGGCTACACCTTC.

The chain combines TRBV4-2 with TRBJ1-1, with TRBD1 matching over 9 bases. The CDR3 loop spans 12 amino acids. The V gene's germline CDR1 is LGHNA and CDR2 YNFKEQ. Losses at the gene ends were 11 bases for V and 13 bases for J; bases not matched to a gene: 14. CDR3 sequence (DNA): TGTGCCTCCTTGGACAGGGGATTGAAGCTTTTCTTT. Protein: CASLDRGLKLFF.

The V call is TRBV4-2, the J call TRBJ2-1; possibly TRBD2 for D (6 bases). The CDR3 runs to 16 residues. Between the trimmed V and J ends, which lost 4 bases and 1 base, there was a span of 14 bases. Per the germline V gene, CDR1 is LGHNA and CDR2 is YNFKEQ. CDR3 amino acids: CASSRNSGKSYNEQFF. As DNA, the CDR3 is TGTGCCAGCAGCCGGAATAGCGGAAAGTCCTACAATGAGCAGTTCTTC.

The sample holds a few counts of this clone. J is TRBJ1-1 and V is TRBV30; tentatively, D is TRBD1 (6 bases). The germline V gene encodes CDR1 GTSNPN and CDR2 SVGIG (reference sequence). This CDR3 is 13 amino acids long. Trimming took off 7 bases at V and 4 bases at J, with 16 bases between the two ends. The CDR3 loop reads CALKQDSGTEAFF. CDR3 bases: TGTGCCTTAAAGCAGGACAGCGGCACTGAAGCTTTCTTT.

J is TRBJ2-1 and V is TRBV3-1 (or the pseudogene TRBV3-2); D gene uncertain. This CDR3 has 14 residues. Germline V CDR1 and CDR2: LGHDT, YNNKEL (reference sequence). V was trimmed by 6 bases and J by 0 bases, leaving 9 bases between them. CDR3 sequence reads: CASSDSPSYNEQFF. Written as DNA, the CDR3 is TGTGCCAGCAGTGACTCCCCCTCCTACAATGAGCAGTTCTTC.